This T cell receptor beta chain is from a study of OX40 agonist ivuxolimab in advanced cancers. Germline lookup yields CDR1 SGHDT and CDR2 YYEEEE. Trimming removed 2 bases at V and 4 bases at J, with 10 bases between. The CDR3 has 15 residues. The method was immunoSEQ multiplex PCR; TCRdb's version includes in-frame clones alone and lacks a portion of them. In the table there are 65,000 to 90,000 clones, about 87% of which are singletons. This sequence was found in an adult with an advanced solid tumor such as melanoma, head and neck, liver or kidney cancer. The sample consisted of CD4+ or CD8+ T cells sorted from blood, taken in a trial of the OX40 agonist ivuxolimab. V usage is TRBV5-6 and J usage is TRBJ1-6; D is unresolved. CDR3 in DNA: TGTGCCAGCAGCTTCGGCGGCCAGTATAATTCACCCCTCCACTTT. Translated: CASSFGGQYNSPLHF.